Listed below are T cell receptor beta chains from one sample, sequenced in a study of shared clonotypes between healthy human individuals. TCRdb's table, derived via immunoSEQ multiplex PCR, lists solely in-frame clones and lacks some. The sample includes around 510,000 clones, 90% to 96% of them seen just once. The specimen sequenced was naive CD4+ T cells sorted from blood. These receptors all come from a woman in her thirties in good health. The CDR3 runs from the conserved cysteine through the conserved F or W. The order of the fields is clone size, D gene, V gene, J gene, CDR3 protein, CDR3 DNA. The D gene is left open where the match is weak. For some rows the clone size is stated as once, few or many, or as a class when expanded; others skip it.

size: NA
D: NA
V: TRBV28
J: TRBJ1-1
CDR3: CASTLLGVGTEAFF
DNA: TGTGCCAGCACCCTATTGGGGGTAGGCACTGAAGCTTTCTTT

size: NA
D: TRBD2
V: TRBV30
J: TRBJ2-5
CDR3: CAWKPREAKPRGYF
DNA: TGTGCCTGGAAACCGCGGGAGGCTAAACCGCGAGGGTACTTC

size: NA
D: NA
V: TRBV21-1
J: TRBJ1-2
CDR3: CASSSWTGGNGYTF
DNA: TGTGCCAGCAGCTCATGGACAGGGGGAAATGGCTACACCTTC

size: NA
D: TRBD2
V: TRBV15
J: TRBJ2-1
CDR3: CATSRDRLANEQFF
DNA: TGTGCCACCAGCAGAGATCGACTAGCGAATGAGCAGTTCTTC

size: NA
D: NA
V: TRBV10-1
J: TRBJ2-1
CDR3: CASSESPSYDEQFF
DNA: TGCGCCAGCAGTGAGTCGCCCAGCTATGATGAGCAGTTCTTC

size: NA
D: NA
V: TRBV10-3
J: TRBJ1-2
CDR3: CAISGQGTHGYTF
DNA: TGTGCCATCAGTGGTCAGGGGACCCATGGCTACACCTTC

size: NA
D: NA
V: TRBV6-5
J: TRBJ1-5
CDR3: CASSYSHGQPQHF
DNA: TGTGCCAGCAGTTACTCGCATGGTCAGCCCCAGCATTTT

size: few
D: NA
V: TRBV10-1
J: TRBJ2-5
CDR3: CASSVDGEETQYF
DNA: TGCGCCAGCAGTGTGGACGGAGAAGAGACCCAGTACTTC

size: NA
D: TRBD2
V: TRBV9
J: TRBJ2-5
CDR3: CASSAGSLAGKETQYF
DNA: TGTGCCAGCAGCGCAGGCTCGCTAGCGGGAAAAGAGACCCAGTACTTC

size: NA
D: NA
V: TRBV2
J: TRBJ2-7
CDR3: CASSQWGPTGGGEQYF
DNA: TGTGCCAGCAGTCAATGGGGACCTACAGGTGGAGGCGAGCAGTACTTC

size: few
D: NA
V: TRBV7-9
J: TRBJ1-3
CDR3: CASVPAAVGNTIYF
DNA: TGTGCCAGCGTTCCTGCAGCAGTAGGAAACACCATATATTTT

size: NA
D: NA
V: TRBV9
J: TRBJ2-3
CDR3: CASSVDSTDTQYF
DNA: TGTGCCAGCAGCGTAGATAGCACAGATACGCAGTATTTT

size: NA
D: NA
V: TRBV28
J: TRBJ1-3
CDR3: CASSLPLSVPGENTIYF
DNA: TGTGCCAGCAGTTTACCCCTCTCCGTCCCAGGGGAAAACACCATATATTTT

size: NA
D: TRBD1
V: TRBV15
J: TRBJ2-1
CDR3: CATTDRDRVKHEQFF
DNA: TGTGCCACCACGGACCGGGACAGGGTGAAACATGAGCAGTTCTTC

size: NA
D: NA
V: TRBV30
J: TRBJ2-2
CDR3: CAWSVIGQTKTNTGELFF
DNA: TGTGCCTGGAGCGTCATAGGACAAACTAAGACCAACACCGGGGAGCTGTTTTTT

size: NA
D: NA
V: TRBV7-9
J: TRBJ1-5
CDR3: CASSAQNSNQPQHF
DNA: TGTGCCAGCAGCGCCCAGAATAGCAATCAGCCCCAGCATTTT